Shown below are 8 T cell receptor beta chains from a single sample sequenced in a study of blood T cell repertoires in COVID-19. TCRdb's copy holds only in-frame clones and misses some; the assay was immunoSEQ multiplex PCR. The repertoire holds over 250,000 clones, with about 86% as singletons. Sequenced: PBMCs or T cells enriched from blood (not recorded which). These receptor sequences come from a man aged 25-45 years with acute COVID-19.

This clone was counted once. The rearrangement joins TRBV6-5 to TRBJ1-1; D is unresolved. Trimming cost V 4 bases and J 6 bases, with 12 bases left between them. CDR1 MNHEY and CDR2 SVGAGI come from the germline V gene. This CDR3 is built from 13 residues. This chain's CDR3 is CASSSGNYAEAFF. As DNA, the CDR3 is TGTGCCAGCAGTTCAGGAAATTACGCTGAAGCTTTCTTT.

The chain carries TRBV11-2 and TRBJ1-5, with D possibly being TRBD1 (5 bases). The V gene lost 3 bases and the J gene lost 1 base, with 7 bases spanning the gap. The CDR3 spans 14 residues. The germline V gene encodes CDR1 SGHAT and CDR2 FQNNGV. The CDR3 reads CASSLGLSNQPQHF. The CDR3 bases are TGTGCCAGCAGCTTGGGACTGAGCAATCAGCCCCAGCATTTT. The entire variable domain, with the rest obtained from reference TRBV11-2 and TRBJ1-5, is as follows: EAGVAQSPRYKIIEKRQSVAFWCNPISGHATLYWYQQILGQGPKLLIQFQNNGVVDDSQLPKDRFSAERLKGVDSTLKIQPAKLEDSAVYLCASSLGLSNQPQHFGDGTRLSIL.

This chain links TRBV10-3 with TRBJ2-5, with 7 bases lining up with TRBD2. Germline CDR1 and CDR2: ENHRY and SYGVKD. Unmatched junction bases numbered 7, after V lost 8 bases and J lost 4 bases. The CDR3 totals 13 residues. The CDR3 reads CAIAVWEGETQYF. CDR3 bases: TGTGCCATCGCCGTCTGGGAGGGAGAGACCCAGTACTTC.

The count of this clone is one. This sequence joins TRBV11-2 and TRBJ2-7; 12 nucleotides agree with TRBD1. CDR1 and CDR2 from the germline V gene are SGHAT and FQNNGV. The CDR3 totals 15 residues. With 4 bases clipped from V and 7 bases from J, the junction kept 8 bases outside the gene matches. CDR3 in DNA: TGTGCCAGCAGCTCTCGGGACAGGGGGCCGGGGGAGCAGTACGTC. This gives the protein CASSSRDRGPGEQYV.

This chain links TRBV28 with TRBJ1-1; 8 bases are shared with TRBD1. Trimming at V came to 7 bases and at J to 1 base, leaving 8 bases not matched to a gene. This CDR3 contains 15 residues. Germline-derived CDR1 and CDR2 are MDHEN and SYDVKM. The CDR3 loop reads CASTREDRANTEAFF. In DNA, the CDR3 is TGTGCCAGCACTCGAGAGGACAGGGCGAACACTGAAGCTTTCTTT.

This clone was picked up a small number of times. The chain employs TRBV19 and TRBJ1-1, with TRBD1 identical over 7 bases. The germline V gene has CDR1 LNHDA and CDR2 SQIVND (reference sequence). With V trimmed by 4 bases and J by 1 base, 6 bases remained unmatched. The CDR3 has 15 residues. DNA of the CDR3: TGTGCCAGTAGTACGGGACAGACCTCGAACACTGAAGCTTTCTTT. Residues: CASSTGQTSNTEAFF.

The DNA for the CDR3 is TGTGCCAGCAGTTCGGGACAGCCAAATTCACCCCTCCACTTT. It translates to CASSSGQPNSPLHF. This chain joins TRBV27 and TRBJ1-6; TRBD1 agrees at 7 bases. CDR3 length equals 14 residues. V was clipped by 4 bases and J by 7 bases; unmatched bases: 4. Germline assignment: CDR1 MNHEY and CDR2 SMNVEV (reference sequence).

This clone was observed a handful of times. The same CDR3 is also encoded by other DNA sequences in this sample. The chain employs TRBV6-5 and TRBJ2-2; 8 positions match TRBD1. Unmatched junction bases numbered 3, after V lost 11 bases and J lost 1 base. CDR1 is MNHEY, CDR2 SVGAGI, per germline. This CDR3 contains 13 residues. CDR3 sequence: CARGTGNTGELFF. CDR3 coding DNA: TGTGCCCGTGGGACAGGGAACACCGGGGAGCTGTTTTTT.